The entry below describes one TCR beta chain. Its antigen is currently unknown. This sample was taken from a study of T cell repertoires in cytomegalovirus infection. Study in general: Use of recently identified HLA-C-restricted and well-studied HLA-B-restricted CMV epitopes was part of the study. Study-level findings and limits: In two of eight donors, the top clonotype was HLA-C-restricted CMV-specific. Adding up the frequency of public TCR beta families identified people who carried CMV plus the relevant HLA.

TCRdb reprocessed the reads via MiXCR and lists one record per CDR3 protein. The data contain roughly 110,000 distinct CDR3 sequences, roughly 30% of them seen just once; the ten biggest clones take up less than 45%. The receptor comes from a human donor in good health (CMV status not recorded). Some clones in this sample may be carry-over from other donors' samples. Sequencing was performed on CD8+ T cells from cultured PBMCs, taken from culture after CMV antigen stimulation.

The CDR3 sequence is CASSSGGEYNEQFF. In nucleotides, the CDR3 is TGTGCCAGCAGCTCAGGGGGCGAATACAATGAGCAGTTCTTC. The chain joins TRBV5-4 to TRBJ2-1; 8 bases line up with TRBD1. This CDR3 is 14 amino acids long. V shed 3 bases, J shed 4 bases, and the junction held 3 bases outside the gene matches. CDR1 and CDR2 from the germline V gene are SGHNT and YYREEE (reference sequence).